Listed below are T cell receptor beta chains from one sample, sequenced in a study of identifying expanded T cells in peripheral blood. The protocol was immunoSEQ multiplex PCR, while the TCRdb copy is restricted to in-frame clones and leaves out a portion. Counted here are around 100,000 clones, around 89% occurring once; the ten biggest clones make up around 14%. The sample comprised blood. These receptors were collected from a person between 18 and 70 years old in good health. Each CDR3 is given with its conserved first and last residue. Not every row has a clone size; where given, it reads once, few, many or a size class.

J	V	size	CDR3
TRBJ2-1	TRBV5-8	.	CASQTYQGNEQFF
TRBJ2-7	TRBV9	.	CASSAAGTGVFSYEQYF
TRBJ2-6	TRBV9	.	CASSDEGVTGANVLTF
TRBJ1-3	TRBV19	once	CASMERTGVSGNTIYF
TRBJ1-5	TRBV6-1	.	CASTSIGISNQPQHF
TRBJ1-1	TRBV11-1	.	CASSFASTEAFF
TRBJ2-3	TRBV7-2	.	CASSSPSLGRSTDTQYF
TRBJ2-1	TRBV19	.	CASSFLRGTNEQFF
TRBJ2-2	TRBV5-1	.	CASSLLQGQLFF
TRBJ1-3	TRBV6-5	.	CATSATVSGNTIYF
TRBJ1-2	TRBV6-5	.	CASSSPPPSGNYGYTF
TRBJ1-1	TRBV7-3	.	CASSRFLLDRGLTEAFF
TRBJ2-1	TRBV4-3	.	CASSQDVAGGYYNEQFF
TRBJ2-3	TRBV7-9	.	CASSFSLAASTDTQYF
TRBJ2-5	TRBV28	.	CASSPGGPRQETQYF
TRBJ1-4	TRBV19	few	CASSIAMNEKLFF
TRBJ1-2	TRBV30	.	CAWRRTPSQYGYTF
TRBJ2-1	TRBV5-1	.	CASSLAGRDEQFF
TRBJ2-1	TRBV4-1	.	CASSTWGEGAYEQFF
TRBJ2-3	TRBV9	few	CASSVGGDTQYF
TRBJ2-7	TRBV4-3	few	CASSQTIEGATYEQYF
TRBJ2-7	TRBV11-2	.	CASSRTSGNEQYF
TRBJ2-7	TRBV9	once	CASSTHRGGQGLTQQYF